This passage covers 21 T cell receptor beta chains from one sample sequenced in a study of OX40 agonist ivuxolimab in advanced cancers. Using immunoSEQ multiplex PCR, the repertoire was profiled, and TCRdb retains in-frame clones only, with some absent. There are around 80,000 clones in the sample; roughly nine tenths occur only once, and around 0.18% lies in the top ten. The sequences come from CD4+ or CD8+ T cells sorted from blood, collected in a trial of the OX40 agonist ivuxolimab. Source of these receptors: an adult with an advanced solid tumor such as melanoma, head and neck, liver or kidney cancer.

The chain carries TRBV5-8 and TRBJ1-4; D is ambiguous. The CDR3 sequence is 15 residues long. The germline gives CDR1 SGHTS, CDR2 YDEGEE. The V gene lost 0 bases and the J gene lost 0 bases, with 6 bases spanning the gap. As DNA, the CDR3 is TGTGCCAGCAGCTTGGGGCGGTCAACTAATGAAAAACTGTTTTTT. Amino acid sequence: CASSLGRSTNEKLFF. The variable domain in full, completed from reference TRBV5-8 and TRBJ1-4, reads EAGVTQSPTHLIKTRGQQATLRCSPISGHTSVYWYQQALGLGLQFLLWYDEGEERNRGNFPPRFSGRQFPNYSSELNVNALELEDSALYLCASSLGRSTNEKLFFGSGTQLSVL.

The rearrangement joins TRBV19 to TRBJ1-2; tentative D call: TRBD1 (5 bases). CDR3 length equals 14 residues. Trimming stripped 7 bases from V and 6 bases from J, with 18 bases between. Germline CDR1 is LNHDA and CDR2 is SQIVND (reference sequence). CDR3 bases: TGTGCCAGTACCCCAGAAGAAGGGACCCATGGCTACACCTTC. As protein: CASTPEEGTHGYTF.

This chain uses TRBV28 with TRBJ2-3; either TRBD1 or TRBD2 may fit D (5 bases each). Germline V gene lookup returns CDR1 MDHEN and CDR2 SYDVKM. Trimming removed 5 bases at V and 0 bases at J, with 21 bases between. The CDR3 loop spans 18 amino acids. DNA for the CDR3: TGTGCCAGCAGTCCCCCAGGGAGACTGCTAAGTAGCACAGATACGCAGTATTTT. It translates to CASSPPGRLLSSTDTQYF.

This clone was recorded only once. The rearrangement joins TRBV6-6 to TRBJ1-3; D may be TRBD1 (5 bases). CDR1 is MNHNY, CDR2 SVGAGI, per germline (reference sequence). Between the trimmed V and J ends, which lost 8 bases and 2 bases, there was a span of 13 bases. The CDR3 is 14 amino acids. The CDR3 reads CASGLGPPGNTIYF. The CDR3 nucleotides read TGTGCCAGCGGGCTGGGACCTCCTGGAAACACCATATATTTT.

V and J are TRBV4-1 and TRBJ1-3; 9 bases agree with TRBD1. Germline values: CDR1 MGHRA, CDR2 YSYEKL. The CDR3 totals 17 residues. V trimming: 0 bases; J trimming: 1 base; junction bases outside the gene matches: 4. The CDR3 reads CASSQDLGQGSGNTIYF. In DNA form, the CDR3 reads TGCGCCAGCAGCCAAGATCTGGGACAGGGATCTGGAAACACCATATATTTT.

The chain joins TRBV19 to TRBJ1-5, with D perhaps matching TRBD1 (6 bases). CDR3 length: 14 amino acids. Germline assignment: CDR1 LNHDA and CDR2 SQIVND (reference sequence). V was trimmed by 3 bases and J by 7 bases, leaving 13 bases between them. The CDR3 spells CASSILAGEQPQHF. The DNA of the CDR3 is TGTGCCAGTAGTATTTTGGCAGGGGAACAGCCCCAGCATTTT.

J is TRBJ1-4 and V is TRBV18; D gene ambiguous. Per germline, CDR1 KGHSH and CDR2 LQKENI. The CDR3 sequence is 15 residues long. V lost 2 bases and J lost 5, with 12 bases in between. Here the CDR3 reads CASSPDPGKNEKLFF. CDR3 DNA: TGTGCCAGCTCACCAGACCCGGGGAAGAATGAAAAACTGTTTTTT.

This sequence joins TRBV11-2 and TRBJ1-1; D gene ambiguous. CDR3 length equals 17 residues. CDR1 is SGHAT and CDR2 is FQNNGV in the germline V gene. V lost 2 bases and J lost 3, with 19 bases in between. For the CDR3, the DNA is TGTGCCAGCAGCTTATCTGTCTCCGGTCGGGGTCACACTGAAGCTTTCTTT. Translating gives CASSLSVSGRGHTEAFF.

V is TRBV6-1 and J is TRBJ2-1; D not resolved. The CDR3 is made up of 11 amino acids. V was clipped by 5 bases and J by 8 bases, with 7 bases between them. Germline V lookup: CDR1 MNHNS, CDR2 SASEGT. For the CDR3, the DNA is TGTGCCAGCAGTTATCGCGATGAGCAGTTCTTC. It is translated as CASSYRDEQFF.

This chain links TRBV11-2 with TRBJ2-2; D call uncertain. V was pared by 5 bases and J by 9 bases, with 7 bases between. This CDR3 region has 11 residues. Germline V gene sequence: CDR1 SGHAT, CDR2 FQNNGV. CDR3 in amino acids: CASSLLRELFF. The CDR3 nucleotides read TGTGCCAGCAGCCTACTGCGGGAGCTGTTTTTT.

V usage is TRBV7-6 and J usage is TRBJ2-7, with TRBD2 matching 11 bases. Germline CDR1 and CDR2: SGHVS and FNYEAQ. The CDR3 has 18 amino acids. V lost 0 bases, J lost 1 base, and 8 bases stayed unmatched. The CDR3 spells CASSLAPSGRTQSYEQYF. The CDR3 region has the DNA TGTGCCAGCAGCTTAGCACCTAGCGGGAGGACCCAATCCTACGAGCAGTACTTC.

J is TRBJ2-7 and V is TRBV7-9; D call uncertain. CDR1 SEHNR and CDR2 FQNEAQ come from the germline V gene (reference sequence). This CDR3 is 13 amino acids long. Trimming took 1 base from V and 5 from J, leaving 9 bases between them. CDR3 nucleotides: TGTGCCAGCAGCTTAGGGCTAGGCGACGAGCAGTACTTC. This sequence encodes CASSLGLGDEQYF.

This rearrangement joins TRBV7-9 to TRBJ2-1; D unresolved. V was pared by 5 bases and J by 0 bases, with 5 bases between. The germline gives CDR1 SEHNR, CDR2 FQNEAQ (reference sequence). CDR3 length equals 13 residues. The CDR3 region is CASSPGSYNEQFF. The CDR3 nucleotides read TGTGCCAGCAGCCCAGGCTCCTACAATGAGCAGTTCTTC.

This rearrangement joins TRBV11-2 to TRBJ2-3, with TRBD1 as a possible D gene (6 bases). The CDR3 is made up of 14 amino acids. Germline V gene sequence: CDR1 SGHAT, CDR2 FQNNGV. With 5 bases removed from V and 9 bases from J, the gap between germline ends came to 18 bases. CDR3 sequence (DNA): TGTGCCAGCAGCCCTTCGAATTCAGGGGTCACGCAGTATTTT. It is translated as CASSPSNSGVTQYF.

The CDR3 spells CASSMGAEAFF. CDR3 coding DNA: TGTGCCAGCAGCATGGGCGCTGAAGCTTTCTTT. This chain joins TRBV6-5 and TRBJ1-1; D gene uncertain. With 6 bases removed from V and 6 bases from J, the gap between germline ends came to 8 bases. Germline V lookup: CDR1 MNHEY, CDR2 SVGAGI. This CDR3 region has 11 residues.

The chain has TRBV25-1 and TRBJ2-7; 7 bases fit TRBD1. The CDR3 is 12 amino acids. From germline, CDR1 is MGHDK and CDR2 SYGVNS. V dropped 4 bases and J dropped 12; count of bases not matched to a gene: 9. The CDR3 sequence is CASSAPPGGTYF. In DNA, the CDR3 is TGTGCCAGCAGTGCCCCCCCAGGGGGTACGTACTTC.

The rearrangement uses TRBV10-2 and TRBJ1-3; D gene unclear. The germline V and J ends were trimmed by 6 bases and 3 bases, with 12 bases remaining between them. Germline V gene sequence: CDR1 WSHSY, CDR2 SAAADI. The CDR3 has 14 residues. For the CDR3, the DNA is TGCGCCAGCAGCGATGGGTTAAATGGAAACACCATATATTTT. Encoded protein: CASSDGLNGNTIYF.

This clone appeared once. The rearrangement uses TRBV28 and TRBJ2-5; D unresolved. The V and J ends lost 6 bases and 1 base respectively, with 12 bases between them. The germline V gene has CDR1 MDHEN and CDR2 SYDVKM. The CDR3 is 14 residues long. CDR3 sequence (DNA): TGTGCCAGCAGCTCCCCGACCGTCCAAGAGACCCAGTACTTC. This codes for CASSSPTVQETQYF.

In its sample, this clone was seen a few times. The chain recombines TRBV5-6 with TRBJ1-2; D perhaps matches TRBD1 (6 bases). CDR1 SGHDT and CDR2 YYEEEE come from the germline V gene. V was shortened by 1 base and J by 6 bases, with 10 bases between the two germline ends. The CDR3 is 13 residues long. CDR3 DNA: TGTGCCAGCAGCTTGTCCGGGGGCCATGGCTACACCTTC. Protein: CASSLSGGHGYTF.

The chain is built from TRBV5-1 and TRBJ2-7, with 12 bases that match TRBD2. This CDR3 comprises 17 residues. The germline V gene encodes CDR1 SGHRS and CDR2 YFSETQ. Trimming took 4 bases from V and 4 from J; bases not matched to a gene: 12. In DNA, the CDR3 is TGCGCCAGCAGCCCCGGACTAGCGGGGTCGGGGGCTTACGAGCAGTACTTC. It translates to CASSPGLAGSGAYEQYF. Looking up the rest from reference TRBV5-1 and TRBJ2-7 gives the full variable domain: KAGVTQTPRYLIKTRGQQVTLSCSPISGHRSVSWYQQTPGQGLQFLFEYFSETQRNKGNFPGRFSGRQFSNSRSEMNVSTLELGDSALYLCASSPGLAGSGAYEQYFGPGTRLTVT.

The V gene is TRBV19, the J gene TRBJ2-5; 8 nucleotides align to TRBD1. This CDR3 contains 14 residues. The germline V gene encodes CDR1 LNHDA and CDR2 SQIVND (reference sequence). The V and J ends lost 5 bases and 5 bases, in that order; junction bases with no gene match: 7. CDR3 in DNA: TGTGCCAGTAGTTTGGGCAGGGGGCGTGAGACCCAGTACTTC. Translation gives CASSLGRGRETQYF.